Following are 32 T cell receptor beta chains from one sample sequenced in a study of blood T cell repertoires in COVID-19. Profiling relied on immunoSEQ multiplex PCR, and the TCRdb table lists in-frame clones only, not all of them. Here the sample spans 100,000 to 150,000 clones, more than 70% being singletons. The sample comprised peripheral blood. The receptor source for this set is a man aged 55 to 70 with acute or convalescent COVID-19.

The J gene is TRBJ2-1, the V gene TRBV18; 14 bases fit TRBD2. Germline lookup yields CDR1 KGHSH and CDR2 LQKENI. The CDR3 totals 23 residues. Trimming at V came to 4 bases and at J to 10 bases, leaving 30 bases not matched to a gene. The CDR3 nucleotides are TGTGCCAGCTCACGGGGGTCCGTCTTCACCTTGACTAGCGGGAGGGGTCCCTACGGAGAGCAGTTCTTC. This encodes CASSRGSVFTLTSGRGPYGEQFF.

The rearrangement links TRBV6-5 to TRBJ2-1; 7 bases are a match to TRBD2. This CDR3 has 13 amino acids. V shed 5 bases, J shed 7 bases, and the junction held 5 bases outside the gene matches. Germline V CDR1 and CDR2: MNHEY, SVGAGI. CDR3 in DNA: TGTGCCAGCAGTACTGGACTAGTGAATGAGCAGTTCTTC. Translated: CASSTGLVNEQFF.

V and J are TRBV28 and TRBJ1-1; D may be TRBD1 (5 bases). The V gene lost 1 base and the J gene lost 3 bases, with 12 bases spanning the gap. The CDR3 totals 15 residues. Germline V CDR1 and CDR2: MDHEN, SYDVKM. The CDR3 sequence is CASSLFQGGDTEAFF. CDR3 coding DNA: TGTGCCAGCAGTTTATTTCAGGGCGGGGACACTGAAGCTTTCTTT.

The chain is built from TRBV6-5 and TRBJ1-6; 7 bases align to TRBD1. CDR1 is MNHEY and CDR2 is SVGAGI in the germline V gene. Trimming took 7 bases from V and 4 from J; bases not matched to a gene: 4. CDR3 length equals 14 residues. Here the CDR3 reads CASKSRGYNSPLHF. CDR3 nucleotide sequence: TGTGCCAGCAAGTCCAGGGGGTATAATTCACCCCTCCACTTT.

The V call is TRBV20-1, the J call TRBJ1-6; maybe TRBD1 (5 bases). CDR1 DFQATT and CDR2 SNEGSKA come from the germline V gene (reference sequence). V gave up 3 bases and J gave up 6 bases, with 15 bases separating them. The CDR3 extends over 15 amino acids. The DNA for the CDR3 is TGCAGTGCTAGTGCGGGGGTAGGGCCTAATTCACCCCTCCACTTT. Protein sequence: CSASAGVGPNSPLHF.

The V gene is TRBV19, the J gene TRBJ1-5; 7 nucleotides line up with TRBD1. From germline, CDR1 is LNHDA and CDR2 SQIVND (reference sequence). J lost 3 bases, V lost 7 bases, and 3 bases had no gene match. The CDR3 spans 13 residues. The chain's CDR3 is CASTGQHNQPQHF. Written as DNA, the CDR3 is TGTGCCAGTACGGGACAGCACAATCAGCCCCAGCATTTT.

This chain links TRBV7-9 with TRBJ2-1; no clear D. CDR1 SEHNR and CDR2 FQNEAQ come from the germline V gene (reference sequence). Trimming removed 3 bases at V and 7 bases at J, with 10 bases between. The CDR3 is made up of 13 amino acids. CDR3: CASSFVARNEQFF. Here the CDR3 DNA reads TGTGCCAGCAGCTTCGTAGCACGGAATGAGCAGTTCTTC.

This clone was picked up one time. The CDR3 loop is CASSYSRGAEGYTF. CDR3 nucleotide sequence: TGTGCCAGCAGTTACTCCCGGGGGGCGGAAGGCTACACCTTC. The chain combines TRBV6-5 with TRBJ1-2; possibly TRBD1 for D (6 bases). Deletions cut 0 bases from V and 8 bases from J, with 13 bases between. From germline, CDR1 is MNHEY and CDR2 SVGAGI. There are 14 residues in the CDR3.

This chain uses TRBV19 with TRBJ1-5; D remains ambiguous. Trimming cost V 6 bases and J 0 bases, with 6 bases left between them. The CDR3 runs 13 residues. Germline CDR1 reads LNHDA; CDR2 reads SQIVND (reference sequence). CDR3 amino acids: CASRENSNQPQHF. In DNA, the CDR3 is TGTGCCAGTAGGGAGAATAGCAATCAGCCCCAGCATTTT.

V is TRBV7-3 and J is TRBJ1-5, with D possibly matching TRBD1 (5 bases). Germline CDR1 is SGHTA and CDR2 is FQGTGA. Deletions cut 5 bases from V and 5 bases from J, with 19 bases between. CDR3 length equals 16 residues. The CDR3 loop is CASSPRGGAEDQPQHF. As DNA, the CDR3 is TGTGCCAGCAGCCCACGCGGAGGGGCAGAAGATCAGCCCCAGCATTTT.

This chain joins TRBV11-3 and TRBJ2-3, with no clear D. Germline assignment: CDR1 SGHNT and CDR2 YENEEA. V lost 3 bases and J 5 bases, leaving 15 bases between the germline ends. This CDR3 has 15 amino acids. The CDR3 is CASSFGGDPEDTQYF. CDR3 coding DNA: TGTGCCAGCAGCTTCGGCGGCGACCCCGAAGATACGCAGTATTTT.

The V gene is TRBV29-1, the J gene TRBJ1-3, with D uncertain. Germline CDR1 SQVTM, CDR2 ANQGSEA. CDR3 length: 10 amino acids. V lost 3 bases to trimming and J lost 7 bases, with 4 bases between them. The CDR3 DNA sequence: TGCAGCGTTGAGTCGAACACCATATATTTT. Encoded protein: CSVESNTIYF. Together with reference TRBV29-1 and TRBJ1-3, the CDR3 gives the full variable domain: SAVISQKPSRDICQRGTSLTIQCQVDSQVTMMFWYRQQPGQSLTLIATANQGSEATYESGFVIDKFPISRPNLTFSTLTVSNMSPEDSSIYLCSVESNTIYFGEGSWLTVV.

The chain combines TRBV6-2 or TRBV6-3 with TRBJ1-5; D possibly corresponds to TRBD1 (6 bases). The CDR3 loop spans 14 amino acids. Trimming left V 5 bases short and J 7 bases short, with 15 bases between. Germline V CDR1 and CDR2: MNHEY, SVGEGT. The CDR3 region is CASSPTRGRQPQHF. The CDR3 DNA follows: TGTGCCAGCAGTCCGACCAGGGGCAGACAGCCCCAGCATTTT.

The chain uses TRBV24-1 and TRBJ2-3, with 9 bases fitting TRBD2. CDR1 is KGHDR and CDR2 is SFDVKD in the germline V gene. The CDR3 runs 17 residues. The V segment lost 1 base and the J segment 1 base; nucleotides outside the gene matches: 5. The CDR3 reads CATSDFKGGGGTDTQYF. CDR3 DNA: TGTGCCACCAGTGATTTTAAAGGCGGGGGGGGCACAGATACGCAGTATTTT.

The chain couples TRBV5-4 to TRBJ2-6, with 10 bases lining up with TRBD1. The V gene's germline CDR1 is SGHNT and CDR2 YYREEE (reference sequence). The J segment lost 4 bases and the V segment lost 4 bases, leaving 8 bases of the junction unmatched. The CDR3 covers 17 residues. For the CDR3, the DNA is TGTGCCAGCAGCGCCAGACAGGGGGCGGGAGGGGCCAACGTCCTGACTTTC. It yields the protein CASSARQGAGGANVLTF. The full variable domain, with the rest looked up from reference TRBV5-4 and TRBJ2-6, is ETGVTQSPTHLIKTRGQQVTLRCSSQSGHNTVSWYQQALGQGPQFIFQYYREEENGRGNFPPRFSGLQFPNYSSELNVNALELDDSALYLCASSARQGAGGANVLTFGAGSRLTVL.

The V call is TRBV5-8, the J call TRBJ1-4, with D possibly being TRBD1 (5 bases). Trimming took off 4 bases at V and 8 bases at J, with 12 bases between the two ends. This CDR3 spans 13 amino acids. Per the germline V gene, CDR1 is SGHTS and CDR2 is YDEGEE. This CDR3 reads CASSLGTGEKLFF. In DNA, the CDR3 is TGTGCCAGCAGCCTAGGGACTGGGGAAAAACTGTTTTTT.

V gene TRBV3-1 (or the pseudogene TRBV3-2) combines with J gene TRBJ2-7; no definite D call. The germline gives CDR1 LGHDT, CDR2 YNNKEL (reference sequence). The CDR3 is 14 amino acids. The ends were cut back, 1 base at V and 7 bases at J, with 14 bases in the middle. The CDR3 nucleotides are TGTGCCAGCAGCCAAGCCTTGCTTGGGCGTGAGCAGTACTTC. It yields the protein CASSQALLGREQYF.

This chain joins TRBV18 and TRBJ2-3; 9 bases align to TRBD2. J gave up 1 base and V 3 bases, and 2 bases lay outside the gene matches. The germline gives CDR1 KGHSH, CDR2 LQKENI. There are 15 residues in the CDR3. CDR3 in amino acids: CASSPGLAGTDTQYF. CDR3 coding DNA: TGTGCCAGCTCACCGGGACTAGCAGGCACAGATACGCAGTATTTT.

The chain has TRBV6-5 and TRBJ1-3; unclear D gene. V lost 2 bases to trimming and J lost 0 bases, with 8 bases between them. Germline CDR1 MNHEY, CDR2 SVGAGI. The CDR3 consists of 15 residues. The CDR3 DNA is TGTGCCAGCAGTTACGCGGGAGACTCTGGAAACACCATATATTTT. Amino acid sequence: CASSYAGDSGNTIYF.

As DNA, the CDR3 is TGTGCCAGTAGTTCGACAGGGACGCACGAGCAGTACTTC. This encodes CASSSTGTHEQYF. The chain joins TRBV19 to TRBJ2-7, with TRBD1 matching 7 bases. The V segment lost 5 bases and the J segment 5 bases; nucleotides outside the gene matches: 6. Per germline, CDR1 LNHDA and CDR2 SQIVND (reference sequence). This CDR3 has 13 residues.

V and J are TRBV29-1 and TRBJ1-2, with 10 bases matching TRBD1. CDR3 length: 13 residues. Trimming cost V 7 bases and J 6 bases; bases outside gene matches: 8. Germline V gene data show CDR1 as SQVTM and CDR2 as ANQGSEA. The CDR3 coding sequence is TGCAGCGGGCAGGGGACAGGGGAAGATGGCTACACCTTC. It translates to CSGQGTGEDGYTF.

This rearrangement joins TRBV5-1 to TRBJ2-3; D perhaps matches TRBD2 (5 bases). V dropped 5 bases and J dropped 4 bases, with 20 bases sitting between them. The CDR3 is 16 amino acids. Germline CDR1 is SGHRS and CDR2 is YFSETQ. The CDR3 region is CASSRPDLGGADTQYF. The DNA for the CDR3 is TGCGCCAGCAGTCGTCCGGATCTTGGAGGTGCAGATACGCAGTATTTT.

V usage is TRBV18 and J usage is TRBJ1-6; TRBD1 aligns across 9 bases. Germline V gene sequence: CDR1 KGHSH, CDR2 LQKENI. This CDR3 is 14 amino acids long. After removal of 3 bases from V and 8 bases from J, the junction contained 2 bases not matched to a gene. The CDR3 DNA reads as TGTGCCAGCTCACCCGGGACAGGGCATTCACCCCTCCACTTT. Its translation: CASSPGTGHSPLHF.

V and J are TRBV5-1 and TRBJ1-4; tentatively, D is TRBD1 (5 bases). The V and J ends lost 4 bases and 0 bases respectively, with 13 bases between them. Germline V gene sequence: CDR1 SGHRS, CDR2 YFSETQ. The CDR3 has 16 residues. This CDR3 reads CASSPWGDATNEKLFF. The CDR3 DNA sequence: TGCGCCAGCAGCCCCTGGGGGGACGCAACTAATGAAAAACTGTTTTTT.

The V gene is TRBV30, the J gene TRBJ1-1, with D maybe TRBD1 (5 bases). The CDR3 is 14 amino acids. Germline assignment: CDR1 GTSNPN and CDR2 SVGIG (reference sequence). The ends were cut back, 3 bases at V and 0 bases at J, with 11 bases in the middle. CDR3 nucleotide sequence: TGTGCCTGGAGCAGAGACAGACTGAACACTGAAGCTTTCTTT. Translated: CAWSRDRLNTEAFF.

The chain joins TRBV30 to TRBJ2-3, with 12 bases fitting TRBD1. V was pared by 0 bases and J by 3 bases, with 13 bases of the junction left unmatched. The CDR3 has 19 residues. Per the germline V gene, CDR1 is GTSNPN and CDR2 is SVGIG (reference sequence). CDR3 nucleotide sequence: TGTGCCTGGAGTGTCCCTTTGGGACAGGGGGCGATTGGAACAGATACGCAGTATTTT. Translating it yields CAWSVPLGQGAIGTDTQYF.

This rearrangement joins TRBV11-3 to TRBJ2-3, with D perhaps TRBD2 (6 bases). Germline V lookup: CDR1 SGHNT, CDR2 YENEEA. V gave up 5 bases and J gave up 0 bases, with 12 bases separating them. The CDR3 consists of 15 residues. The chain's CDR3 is CASSRTGTSTDTQYF. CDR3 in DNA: TGTGCCAGCAGCCGAACCGGGACTAGCACAGATACGCAGTATTTT.

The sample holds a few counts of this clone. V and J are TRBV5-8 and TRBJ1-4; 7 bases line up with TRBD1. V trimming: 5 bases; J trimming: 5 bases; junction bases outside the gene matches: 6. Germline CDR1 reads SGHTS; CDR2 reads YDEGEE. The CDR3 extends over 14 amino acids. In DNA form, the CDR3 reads TGTGCCAGCAGTGGGGACAGCCTGAATGAAAAACTGTTTTTT. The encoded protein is CASSGDSLNEKLFF.

Written as DNA, the CDR3 is TGTGCCAGCAGCTCTAGCGGACCCCACACCGGGGAGCTGTTTTTT. Translating it yields CASSSSGPHTGELFF. The J gene is TRBJ2-2, the V gene TRBV11-2; 7 positions match TRBD2. The trim removed 4 bases at V and 3 bases at J, leaving 5 bases unmatched. Per germline, CDR1 SGHAT and CDR2 FQNNGV. This CDR3 spans 15 amino acids.

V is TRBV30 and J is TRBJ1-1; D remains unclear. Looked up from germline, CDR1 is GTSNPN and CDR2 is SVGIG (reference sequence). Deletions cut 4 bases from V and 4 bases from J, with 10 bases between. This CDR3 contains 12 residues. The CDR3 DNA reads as TGTGCCTGGATACCCAAAGCCACTGAAGCTTTCTTT. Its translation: CAWIPKATEAFF.

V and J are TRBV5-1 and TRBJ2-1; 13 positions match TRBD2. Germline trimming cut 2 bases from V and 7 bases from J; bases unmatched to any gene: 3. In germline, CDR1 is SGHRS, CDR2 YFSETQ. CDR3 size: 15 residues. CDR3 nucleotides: TGCGCCAGCAGCTTCGGACTAGCGGGAGTTAATGAGCAGTTCTTC. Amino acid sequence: CASSFGLAGVNEQFF.

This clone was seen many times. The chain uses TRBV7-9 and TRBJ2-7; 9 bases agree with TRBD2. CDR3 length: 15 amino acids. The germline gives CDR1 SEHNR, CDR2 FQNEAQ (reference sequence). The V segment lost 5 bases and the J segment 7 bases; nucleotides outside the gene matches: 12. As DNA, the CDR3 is TGTGCCAGCAGCGCCGGAGCGGGAGGTTTGAGGGAGCAGTACTTC. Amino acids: CASSAGAGGLREQYF.